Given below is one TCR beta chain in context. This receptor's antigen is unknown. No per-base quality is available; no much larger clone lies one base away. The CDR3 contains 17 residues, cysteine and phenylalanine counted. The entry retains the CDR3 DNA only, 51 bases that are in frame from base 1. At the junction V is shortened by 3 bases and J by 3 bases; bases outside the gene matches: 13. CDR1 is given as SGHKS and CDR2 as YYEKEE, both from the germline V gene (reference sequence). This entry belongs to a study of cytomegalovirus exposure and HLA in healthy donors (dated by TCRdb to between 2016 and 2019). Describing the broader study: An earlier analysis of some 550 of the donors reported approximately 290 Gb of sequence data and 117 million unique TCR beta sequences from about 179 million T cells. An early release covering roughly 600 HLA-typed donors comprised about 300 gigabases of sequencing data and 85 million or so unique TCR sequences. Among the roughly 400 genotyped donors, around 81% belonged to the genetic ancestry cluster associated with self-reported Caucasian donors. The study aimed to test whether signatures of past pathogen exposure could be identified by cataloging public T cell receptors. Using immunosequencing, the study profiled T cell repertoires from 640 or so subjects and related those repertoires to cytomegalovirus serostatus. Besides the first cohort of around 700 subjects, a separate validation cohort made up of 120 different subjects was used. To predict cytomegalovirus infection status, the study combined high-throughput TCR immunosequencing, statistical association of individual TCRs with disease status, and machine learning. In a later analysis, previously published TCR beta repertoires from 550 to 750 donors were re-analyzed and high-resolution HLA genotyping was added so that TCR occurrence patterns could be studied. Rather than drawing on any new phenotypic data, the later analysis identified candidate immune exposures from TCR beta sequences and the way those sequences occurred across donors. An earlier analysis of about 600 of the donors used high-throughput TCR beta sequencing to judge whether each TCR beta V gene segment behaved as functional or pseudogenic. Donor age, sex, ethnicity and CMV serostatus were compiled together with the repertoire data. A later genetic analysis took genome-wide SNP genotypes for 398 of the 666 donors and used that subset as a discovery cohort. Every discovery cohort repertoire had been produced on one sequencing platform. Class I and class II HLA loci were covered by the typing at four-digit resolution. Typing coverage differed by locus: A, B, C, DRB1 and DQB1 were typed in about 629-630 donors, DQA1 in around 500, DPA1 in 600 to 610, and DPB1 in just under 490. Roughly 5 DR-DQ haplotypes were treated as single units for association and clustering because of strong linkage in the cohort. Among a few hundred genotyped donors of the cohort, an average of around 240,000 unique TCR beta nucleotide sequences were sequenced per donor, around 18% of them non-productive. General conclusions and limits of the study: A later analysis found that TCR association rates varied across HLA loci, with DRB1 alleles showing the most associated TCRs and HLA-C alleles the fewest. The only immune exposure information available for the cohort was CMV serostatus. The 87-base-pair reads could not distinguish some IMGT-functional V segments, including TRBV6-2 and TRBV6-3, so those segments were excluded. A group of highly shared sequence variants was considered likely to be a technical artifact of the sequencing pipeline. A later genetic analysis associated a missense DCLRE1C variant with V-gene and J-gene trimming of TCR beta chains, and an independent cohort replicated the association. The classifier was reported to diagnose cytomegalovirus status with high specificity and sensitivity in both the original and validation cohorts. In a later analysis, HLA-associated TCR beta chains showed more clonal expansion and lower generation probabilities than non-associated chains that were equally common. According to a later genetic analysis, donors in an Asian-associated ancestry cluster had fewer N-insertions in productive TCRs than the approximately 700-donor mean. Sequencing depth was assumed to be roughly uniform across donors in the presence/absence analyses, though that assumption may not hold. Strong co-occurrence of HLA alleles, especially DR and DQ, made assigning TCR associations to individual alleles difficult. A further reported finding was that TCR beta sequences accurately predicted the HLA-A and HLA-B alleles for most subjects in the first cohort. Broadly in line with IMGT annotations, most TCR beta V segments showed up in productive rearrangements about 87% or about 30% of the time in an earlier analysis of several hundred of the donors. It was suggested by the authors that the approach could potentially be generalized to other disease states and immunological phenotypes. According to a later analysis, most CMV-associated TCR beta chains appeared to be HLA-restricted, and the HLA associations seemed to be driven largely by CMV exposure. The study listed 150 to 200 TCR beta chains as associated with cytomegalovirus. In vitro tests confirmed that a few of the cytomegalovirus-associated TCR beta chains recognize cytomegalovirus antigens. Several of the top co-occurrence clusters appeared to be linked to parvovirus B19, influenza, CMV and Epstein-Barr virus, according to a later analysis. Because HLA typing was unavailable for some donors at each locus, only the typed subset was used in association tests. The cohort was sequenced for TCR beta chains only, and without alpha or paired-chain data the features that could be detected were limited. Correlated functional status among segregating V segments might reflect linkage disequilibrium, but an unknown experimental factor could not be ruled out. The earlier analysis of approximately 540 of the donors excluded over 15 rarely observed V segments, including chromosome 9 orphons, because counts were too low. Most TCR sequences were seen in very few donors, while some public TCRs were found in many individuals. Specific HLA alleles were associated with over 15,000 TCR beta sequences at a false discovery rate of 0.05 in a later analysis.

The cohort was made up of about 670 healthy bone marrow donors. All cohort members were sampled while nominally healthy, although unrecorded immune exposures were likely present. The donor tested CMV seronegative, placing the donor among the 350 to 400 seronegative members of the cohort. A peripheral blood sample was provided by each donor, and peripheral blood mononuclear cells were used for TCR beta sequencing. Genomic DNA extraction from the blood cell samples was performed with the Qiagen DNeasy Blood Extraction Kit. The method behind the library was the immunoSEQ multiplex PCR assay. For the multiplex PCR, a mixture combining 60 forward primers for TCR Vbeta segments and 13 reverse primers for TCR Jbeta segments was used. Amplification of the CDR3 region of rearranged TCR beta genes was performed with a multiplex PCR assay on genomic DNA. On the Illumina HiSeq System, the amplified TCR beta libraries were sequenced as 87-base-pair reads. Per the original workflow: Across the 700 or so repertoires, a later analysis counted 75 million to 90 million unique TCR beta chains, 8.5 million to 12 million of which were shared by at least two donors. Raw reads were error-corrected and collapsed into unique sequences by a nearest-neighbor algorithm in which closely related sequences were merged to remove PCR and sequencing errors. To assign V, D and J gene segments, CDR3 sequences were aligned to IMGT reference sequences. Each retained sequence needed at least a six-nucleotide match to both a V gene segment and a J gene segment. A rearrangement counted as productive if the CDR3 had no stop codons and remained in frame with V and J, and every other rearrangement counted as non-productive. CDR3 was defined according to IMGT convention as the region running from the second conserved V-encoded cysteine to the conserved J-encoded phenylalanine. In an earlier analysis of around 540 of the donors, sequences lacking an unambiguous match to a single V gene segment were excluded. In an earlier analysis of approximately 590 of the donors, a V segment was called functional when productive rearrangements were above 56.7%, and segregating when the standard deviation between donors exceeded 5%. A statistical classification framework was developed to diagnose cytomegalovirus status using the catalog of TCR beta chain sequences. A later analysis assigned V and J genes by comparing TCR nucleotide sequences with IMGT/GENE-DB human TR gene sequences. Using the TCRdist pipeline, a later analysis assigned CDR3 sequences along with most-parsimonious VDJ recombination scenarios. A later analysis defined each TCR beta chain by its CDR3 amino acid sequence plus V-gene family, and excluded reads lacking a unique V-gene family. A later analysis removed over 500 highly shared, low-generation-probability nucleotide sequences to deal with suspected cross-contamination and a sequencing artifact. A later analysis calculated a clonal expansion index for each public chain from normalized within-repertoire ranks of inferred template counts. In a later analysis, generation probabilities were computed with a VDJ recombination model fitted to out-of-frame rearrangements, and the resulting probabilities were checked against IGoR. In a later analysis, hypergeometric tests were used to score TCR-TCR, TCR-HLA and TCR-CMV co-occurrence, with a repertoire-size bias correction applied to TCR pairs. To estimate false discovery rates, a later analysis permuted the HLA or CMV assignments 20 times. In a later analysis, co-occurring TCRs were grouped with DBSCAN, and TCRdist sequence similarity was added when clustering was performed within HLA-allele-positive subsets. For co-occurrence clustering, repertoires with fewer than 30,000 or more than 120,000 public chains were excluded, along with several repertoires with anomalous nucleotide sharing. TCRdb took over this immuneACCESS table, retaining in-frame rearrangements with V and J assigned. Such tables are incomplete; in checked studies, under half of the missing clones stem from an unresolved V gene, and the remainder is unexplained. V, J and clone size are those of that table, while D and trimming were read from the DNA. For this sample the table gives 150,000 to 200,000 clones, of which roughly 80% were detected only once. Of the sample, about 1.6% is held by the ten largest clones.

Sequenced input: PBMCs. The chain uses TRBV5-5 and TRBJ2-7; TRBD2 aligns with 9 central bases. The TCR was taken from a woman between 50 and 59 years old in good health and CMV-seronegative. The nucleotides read TGTGCCAGCAGCTGGGGCGGCGGGGGGGGCTCCTACTACGAGCAGTACTTC. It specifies CASSWGGGGGSYYEQYF. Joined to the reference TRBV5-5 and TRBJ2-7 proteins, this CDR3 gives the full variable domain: DAGVTQSPTHLIKTRGQQVTLRCSPISGHKSVSWYQQVLGQGPQFIFQYYEKEERGRGNFPDRFSARQFPNYSSELNVNALLLGDSALYLCASSWGGGGGSYYEQYFGPGTRLTVT.